This TCR beta chain came from a study of blood T cell repertoires in COVID-19. Study-level background: COVID-19 samples from acute and convalescent phases originated in the United States, Italy and Spain. The cDNA or gDNA used as material had been derived from T cells, B-cell-depleted T cells, or PBMCs.

Clinical history reported by participants formed the basis on which cohorts were assigned. Original methodology: Counts of nucleated cells, estimated from reference gene primer amplification, were obtained. TCRdb keeps only in-frame clones here, not all; method: immunoSEQ multiplex PCR. V and J calls and clone size are those listed in that table; D and trimming were worked out from the DNA. The table lists approximately 280,000 clones, 90% of them singletons, with 1.5% to 2% in the top ten. CDR3 size: 13 residues. From germline, CDR1 is SGHAT and CDR2 FQNNGV. Germline trimming cut 1 base from V and 14 bases from J; bases unmatched to any gene: 6.

This TCR came from a woman aged 18-30 years with acute COVID-19. The V gene is TRBV11-2, the J gene TRBJ1-2; TRBD1 matches at 11 bases. Sequencing was performed on PBMCs or T cells enriched from blood (not recorded which). DNA of the CDR3: TGTGCCAGCAGCTTAGGCGCGGACAGGGGGCGTACCTTC. As protein: CASSLGADRGRTF.